This T cell receptor (beta chain) was recorded in a study of cytomegalovirus exposure and HLA in healthy donors. V was trimmed by 5 bases and J by 3 bases, leaving 15 bases between them. Per the germline V gene, CDR1 is MDHEN and CDR2 is SYDVKM. The CDR3 sequence is 15 residues long. General observations from the study: Reports showed the classifier diagnosing cytomegalovirus status with high specificity and sensitivity. That first-cohort TCR clusters tended to co-occur in the 95 to 150 validation repertoires was found in a later analysis. According to the study, around 150 TCR beta chains were cytomegalovirus-associated. A few of the chains that were CMV-associated were confirmed in vitro to be specific for CMV antigens.

In regard to this clone: Its antigen is as yet unknown.

Here immunoSEQ multiplex PCR was the method, and the copy in TCRdb shows in-frame clones only, minus some. Among approximately 170,000 clones listed, roughly 80% were seen once. Sequenced: PBMCs. This chain uses TRBV28 with TRBJ2-3; a weak D match, TRBD1 (7 bases). The source of this sequence is a man aged 25-45 years in good health and CMV-seropositive. The CDR3 coding sequence is TGTGCCAGCAGTCGACAGGGAGGCGGGACAGATACGCAGTATTTT. Residues: CASSRQGGGTDTQYF. Variable domain in full (rest from reference TRBV28 and TRBJ2-3): DVKVTQSSRYLVKRTGEKVFLECVQDMDHENMFWYRQDPGLGLRLIYFSYDVKMKEKGDIPEGYSVSREKKERFSLILESASTNQTSMYLCASSRQGGGTDTQYFGPGTRLTVL.